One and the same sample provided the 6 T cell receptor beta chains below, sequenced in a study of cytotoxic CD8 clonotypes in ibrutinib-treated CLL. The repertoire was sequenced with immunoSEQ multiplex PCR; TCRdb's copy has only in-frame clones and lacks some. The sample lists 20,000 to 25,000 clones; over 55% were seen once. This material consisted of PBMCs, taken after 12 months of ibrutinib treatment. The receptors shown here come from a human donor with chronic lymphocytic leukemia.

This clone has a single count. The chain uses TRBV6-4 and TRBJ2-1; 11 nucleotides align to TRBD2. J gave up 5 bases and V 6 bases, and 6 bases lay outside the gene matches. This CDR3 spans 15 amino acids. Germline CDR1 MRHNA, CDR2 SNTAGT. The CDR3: CASSKLAGGNNEQFF. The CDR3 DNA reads TGTGCCAGCAGCAAGCTAGCGGGGGGAAACAATGAGCAGTTCTTC.

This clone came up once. CDR3 in amino acids: CAKYRRESNYGYTF. DNA of the CDR3: TGTGCCAAATACCGGAGGGAGTCGAACTATGGCTACACCTTC. The V and J genes are TRBV2 and TRBJ1-2; D is ambiguous. Germline values: CDR1 SNHLY, CDR2 FYNNEI. Between the trimmed V and J ends, which lost 10 bases and 2 bases, there was a span of 17 bases. The CDR3 totals 14 residues. The entire variable domain, with the rest obtained from reference TRBV2 and TRBJ1-2, is as follows: EPEVTQTPSHQVTQMGQEVILRCVPISNHLYFYWYRQILGQKVEFLVSFYNNEISEKSEIFDDQFSVERPDGSNFTLKIRSTKLEDSAMYFCAKYRRESNYGYTFGSGTRLTVV.

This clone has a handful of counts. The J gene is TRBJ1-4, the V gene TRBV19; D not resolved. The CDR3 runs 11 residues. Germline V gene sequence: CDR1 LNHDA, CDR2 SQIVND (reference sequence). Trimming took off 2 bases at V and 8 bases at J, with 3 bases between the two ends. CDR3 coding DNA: TGTGCCAGTAGTATAAACGAAAAACTGTTTTTT. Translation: CASSINEKLFF.

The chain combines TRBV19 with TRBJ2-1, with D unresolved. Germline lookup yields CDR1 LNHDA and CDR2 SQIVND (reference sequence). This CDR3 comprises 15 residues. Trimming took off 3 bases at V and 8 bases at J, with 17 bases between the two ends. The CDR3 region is CASSIKPTVSHEQFF. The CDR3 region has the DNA TGTGCCAGTAGTATCAAACCCACCGTATCACATGAGCAGTTCTTC.

This CDR3 reads CASSLSRDTQYF. The CDR3 nucleotides are TGTGCCAGCAGCTTAAGTCGCGATACGCAGTATTTT. The rearrangement links TRBV7-2 to TRBJ2-3; unclear D gene. V was cut by 2 bases and J by 6 bases, with 6 bases left in between. Germline CDR1 is SGHTA and CDR2 is FQGNSA. The CDR3 has 12 residues.

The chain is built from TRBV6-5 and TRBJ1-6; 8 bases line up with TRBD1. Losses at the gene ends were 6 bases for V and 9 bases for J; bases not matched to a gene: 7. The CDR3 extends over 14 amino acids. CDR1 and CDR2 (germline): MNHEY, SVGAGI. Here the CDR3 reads CASSRGQDSSPLHF. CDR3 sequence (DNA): TGTGCCAGCAGCCGGGGACAGGACAGTTCACCCCTCCACTTT.